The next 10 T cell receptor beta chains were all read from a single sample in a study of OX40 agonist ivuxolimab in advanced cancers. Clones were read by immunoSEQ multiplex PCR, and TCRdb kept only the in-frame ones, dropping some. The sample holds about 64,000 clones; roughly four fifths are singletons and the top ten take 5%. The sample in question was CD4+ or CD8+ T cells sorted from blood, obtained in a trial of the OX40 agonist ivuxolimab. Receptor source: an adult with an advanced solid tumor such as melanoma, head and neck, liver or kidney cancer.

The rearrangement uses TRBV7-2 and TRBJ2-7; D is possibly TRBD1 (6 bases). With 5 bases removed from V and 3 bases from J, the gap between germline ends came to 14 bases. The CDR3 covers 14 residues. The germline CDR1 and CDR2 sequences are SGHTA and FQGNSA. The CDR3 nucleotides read TGTGCCAGCAGCCTGACAGGAGTTCTCTACGAGCAGTACTTC. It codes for CASSLTGVLYEQYF. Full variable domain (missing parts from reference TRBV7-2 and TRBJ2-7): GAGVSQSPSNKVTEKGKDVELRCDPISGHTALYWYRQSLGQGLEFLIYFQGNSAPDKSGLPSDRFSAERTGGSVSTLTIQRTQQEDSAVYLCASSLTGVLYEQYFGPGTRLTVT.

In nucleotides, the CDR3 is TGTGCCAGCAGTGATTGGTCGGGGACTGAAGCTTTCTTT. Its protein product is CASSDWSGTEAFF. V is TRBV2 and J is TRBJ1-1; D is uncertain. V lost 3 bases and J lost 5, with 10 bases in between. Germline CDR1 and CDR2: SNHLY and FYNNEI. The CDR3 spans 13 residues.

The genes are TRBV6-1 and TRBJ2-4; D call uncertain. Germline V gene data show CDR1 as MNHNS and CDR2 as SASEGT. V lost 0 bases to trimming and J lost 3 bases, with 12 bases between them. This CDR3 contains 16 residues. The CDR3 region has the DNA TGTGCCAGCAGTGAAGCGCGAAGGGATTTCAAAAACATTCAGTACTTC. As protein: CASSEARRDFKNIQYF.

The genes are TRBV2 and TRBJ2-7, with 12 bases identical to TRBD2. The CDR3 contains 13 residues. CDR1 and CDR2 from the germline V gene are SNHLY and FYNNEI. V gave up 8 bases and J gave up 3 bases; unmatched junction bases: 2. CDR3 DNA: TGTGCCAGCCGGACTAGCGGGGACTACGAGCAGTACTTC. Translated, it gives CASRTSGDYEQYF.

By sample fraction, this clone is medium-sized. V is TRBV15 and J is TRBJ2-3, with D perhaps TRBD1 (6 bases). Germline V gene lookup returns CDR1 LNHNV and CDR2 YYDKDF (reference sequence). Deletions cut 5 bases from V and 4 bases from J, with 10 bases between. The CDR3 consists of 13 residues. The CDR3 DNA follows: TGTGCCACCAGCCAGGGGATCCCAGATACGCAGTATTTT. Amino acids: CATSQGIPDTQYF.

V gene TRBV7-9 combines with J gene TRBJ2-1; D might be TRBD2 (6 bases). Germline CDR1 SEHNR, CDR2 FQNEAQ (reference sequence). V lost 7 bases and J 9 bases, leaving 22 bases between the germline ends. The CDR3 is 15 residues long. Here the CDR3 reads CASILGGTTLVEQFF. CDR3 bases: TGTGCCAGCATCTTGGGAGGAACTACCTTAGTTGAGCAGTTCTTC.

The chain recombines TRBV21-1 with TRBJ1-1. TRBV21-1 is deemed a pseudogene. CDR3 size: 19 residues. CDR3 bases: TGTGCCATCACGACGGCTACCTTGGGACGCTCGGGGGGGATCGATGAAGCTTTCTTT. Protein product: CAITTATLGRSGGIDEAFF.

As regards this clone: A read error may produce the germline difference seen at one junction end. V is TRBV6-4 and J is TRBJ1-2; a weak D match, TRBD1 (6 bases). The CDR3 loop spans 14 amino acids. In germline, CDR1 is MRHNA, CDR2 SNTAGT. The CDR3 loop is CASSYSIGTTGYTF. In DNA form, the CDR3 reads TGTGCCAGCAGTTACTCGATCGGGACAACTGGCTACACCTTC.

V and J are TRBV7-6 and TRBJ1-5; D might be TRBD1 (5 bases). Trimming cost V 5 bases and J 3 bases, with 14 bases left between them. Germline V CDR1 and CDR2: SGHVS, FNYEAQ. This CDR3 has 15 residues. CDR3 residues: CASSVGQGHNQPQHF. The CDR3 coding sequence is TGTGCCAGCAGCGTAGGACAAGGCCACAATCAGCCCCAGCATTTT.

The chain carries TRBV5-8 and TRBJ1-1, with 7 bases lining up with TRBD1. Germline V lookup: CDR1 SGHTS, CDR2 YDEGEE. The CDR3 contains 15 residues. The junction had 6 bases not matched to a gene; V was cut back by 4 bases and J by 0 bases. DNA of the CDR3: TGTGCCAGCAGCAAACTCGGGACAGTGAACACTGAAGCTTTCTTT. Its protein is CASSKLGTVNTEAFF.